The clone carrying this T cell receptor beta chain appeared once. These data are taken from a study of blood T cell repertoires in COVID-19. Across the whole study: Specimens from acute and convalescent COVID-19 originated in the United States, Italy and Spain. T cells, B-cell-depleted T cells, or PBMCs supplied cDNA or gDNA.

Germline V gene data show CDR1 as GTSNPN and CDR2 as SVGIG (reference sequence). The length of the CDR3 is 12 residues. V dropped 7 bases and J dropped 5 bases, with 14 bases sitting between them. Authors' processing steps: Using reference gene primer amplification, nucleated cell counts were estimated. Produced via immunoSEQ multiplex PCR; TCRdb's table is partial and in-frame only. V and J calls and clone size are copied from that table; D and trimming were computed from the DNA. The table has 30,000 or so clones, around 84% seen once. The sequence came from a man of 80 years or more with acute or convalescent COVID-19. Specimen: peripheral blood. The chain couples TRBV30 to TRBJ1-2; D might be TRBD1 (6 bases). In DNA, the CDR3 is TGTGCCTCGGGGGGGCGGCAATATGGCTACACCTTC. It specifies CASGGRQYGYTF.